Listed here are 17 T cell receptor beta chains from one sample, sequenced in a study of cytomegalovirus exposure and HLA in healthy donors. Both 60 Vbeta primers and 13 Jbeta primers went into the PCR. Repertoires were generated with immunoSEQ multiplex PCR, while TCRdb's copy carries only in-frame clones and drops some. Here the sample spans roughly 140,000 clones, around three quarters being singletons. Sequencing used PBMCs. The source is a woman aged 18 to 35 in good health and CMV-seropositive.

The CDR3 nucleotides are TGCAGCGTTGGGGAGGGGGTGGGTCAGCCCCAGCATTTT. This codes for CSVGEGVGQPQHF. The chain has TRBV29-1 and TRBJ1-5, with D possibly TRBD1 on 6 matching bases. Deletions cut 4 bases from V and 6 bases from J, with 13 bases between. Germline assignment: CDR1 SQVTM and CDR2 ANQGSEA. This CDR3 is 13 amino acids long.

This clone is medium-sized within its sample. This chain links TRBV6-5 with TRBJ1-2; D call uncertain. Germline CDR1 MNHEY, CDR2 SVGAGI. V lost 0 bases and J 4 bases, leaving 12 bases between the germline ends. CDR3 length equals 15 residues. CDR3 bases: TGTGCCAGCAGTTACTCGACCGGGATCCCCTATGGCTACACCTTC. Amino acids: CASSYSTGIPYGYTF.

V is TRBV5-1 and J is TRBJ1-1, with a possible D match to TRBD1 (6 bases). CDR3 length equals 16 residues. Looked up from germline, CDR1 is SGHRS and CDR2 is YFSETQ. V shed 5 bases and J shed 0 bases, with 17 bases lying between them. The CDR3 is CASRGGTRLMNTEAFF. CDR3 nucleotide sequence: TGCGCCAGCAGGGGGGGGACAAGACTCATGAACACTGAAGCTTTCTTT. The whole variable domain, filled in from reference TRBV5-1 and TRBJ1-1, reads KAGVTQTPRYLIKTRGQQVTLSCSPISGHRSVSWYQQTPGQGLQFLFEYFSETQRNKGNFPGRFSGRQFSNSRSEMNVSTLELGDSALYLCASRGGTRLMNTEAFFGQGTRLTVV.

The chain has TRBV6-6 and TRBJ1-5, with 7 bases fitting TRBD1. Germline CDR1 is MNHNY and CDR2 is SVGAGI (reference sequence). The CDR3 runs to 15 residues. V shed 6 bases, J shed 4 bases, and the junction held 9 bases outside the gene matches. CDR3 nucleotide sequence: TGTGCCAGCAGGATCTCCGGGACAGATAATCAGCCCCAGCATTTT. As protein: CASRISGTDNQPQHF.

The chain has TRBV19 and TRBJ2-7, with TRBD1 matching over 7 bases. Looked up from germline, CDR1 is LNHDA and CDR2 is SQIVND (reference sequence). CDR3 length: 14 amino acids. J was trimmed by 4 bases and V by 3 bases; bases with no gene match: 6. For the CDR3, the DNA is TGTGCCAGTAGTATCCAGGGACAGATATACGAGCAGTACTTC. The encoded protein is CASSIQGQIYEQYF.

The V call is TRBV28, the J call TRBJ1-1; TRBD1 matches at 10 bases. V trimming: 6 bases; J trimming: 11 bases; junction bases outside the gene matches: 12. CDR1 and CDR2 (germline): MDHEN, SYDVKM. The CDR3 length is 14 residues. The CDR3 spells CASRGDRGPGWAFF. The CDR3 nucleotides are TGTGCCAGCAGGGGCGACAGGGGGCCAGGATGGGCTTTCTTT.

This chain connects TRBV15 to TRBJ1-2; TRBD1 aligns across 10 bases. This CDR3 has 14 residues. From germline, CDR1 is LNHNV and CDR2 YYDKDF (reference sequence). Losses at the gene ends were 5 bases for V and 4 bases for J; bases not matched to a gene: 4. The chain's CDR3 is CATSPGTGAYGYTF. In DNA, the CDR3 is TGTGCCACCAGCCCCGGGACAGGGGCCTATGGCTACACCTTC.

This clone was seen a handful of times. CDR3 sequence (DNA): TGTGCCAGCAGTTCTCCCTCGGGGGGGACCGGGAGGAAAAAACTGTTTTTT. This sequence encodes CASSSPSGGTGRKKLFF. This chain connects TRBV28 to TRBJ1-4, with a tentative D call TRBD1 (5 bases). V shed 4 bases and J shed 9 bases, with 24 bases lying between them. Germline lookup yields CDR1 MDHEN and CDR2 SYDVKM. CDR3 size: 17 residues.

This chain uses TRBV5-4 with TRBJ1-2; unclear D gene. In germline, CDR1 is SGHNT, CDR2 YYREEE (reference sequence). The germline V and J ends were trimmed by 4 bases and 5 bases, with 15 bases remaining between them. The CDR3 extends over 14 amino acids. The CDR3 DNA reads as TGTGCCAGCAGCGAGGGCACAGAACTATATGGCTACACCTTC. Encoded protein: CASSEGTELYGYTF.

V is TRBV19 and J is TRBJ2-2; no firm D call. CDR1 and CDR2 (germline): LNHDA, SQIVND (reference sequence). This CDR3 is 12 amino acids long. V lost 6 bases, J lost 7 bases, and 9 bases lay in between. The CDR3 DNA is TGTGCCAGTAGCCCTCCGGGCGGGGAGCTGTTTTTT. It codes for CASSPPGGELFF.

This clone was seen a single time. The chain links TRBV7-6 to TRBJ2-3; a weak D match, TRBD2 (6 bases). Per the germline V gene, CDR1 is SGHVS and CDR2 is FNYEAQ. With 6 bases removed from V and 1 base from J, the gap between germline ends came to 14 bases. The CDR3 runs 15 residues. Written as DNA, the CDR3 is TGTGCCAGCAGACTCCAGCCGGGGGGCACAGATACGCAGTATTTT. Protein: CASRLQPGGTDTQYF. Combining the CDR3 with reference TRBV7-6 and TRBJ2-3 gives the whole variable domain GAGVSQSPRYKVTKRGQDVALRCDPISGHVSLYWYRQALGQGPEFLTYFNYEAQQDKSGLPNDRFSAERPEGSISTLTIQRTEQRDSAMYRCASRLQPGGTDTQYFGPGTRLTVL.

This chain's CDR3 is CASSLEPRTIGNTIYF. The CDR3 DNA reads TGCGCCAGCAGCTTGGAACCTCGGACAATTGGAAACACCATATATTTT. This sequence joins TRBV5-1 and TRBJ1-3; maybe TRBD1 (5 bases). Trimming pared 0 bases from V and 3 bases from J, leaving 13 bases between. Germline V CDR1 and CDR2: SGHRS, YFSETQ. The CDR3 covers 16 residues.

The CDR3 spells CASGGQGRANYGYTF. In DNA form, the CDR3 reads TGTGCCAGCGGGGGACAGGGGCGAGCTAACTATGGCTACACCTTC. The chain recombines TRBV6-1 with TRBJ1-2, with 10 positions matching TRBD1. V dropped 8 bases and J dropped 0; count of bases not matched to a gene: 6. The CDR3 has 15 residues. In germline, CDR1 is MNHNS, CDR2 SASEGT.

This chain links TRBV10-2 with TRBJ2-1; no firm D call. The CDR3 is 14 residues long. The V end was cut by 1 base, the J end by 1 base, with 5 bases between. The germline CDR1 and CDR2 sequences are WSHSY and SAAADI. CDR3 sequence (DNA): TGCGCCAGCAGTGAGTACAAGTCCTACAATGAGCAGTTCTTC. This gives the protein CASSEYKSYNEQFF.

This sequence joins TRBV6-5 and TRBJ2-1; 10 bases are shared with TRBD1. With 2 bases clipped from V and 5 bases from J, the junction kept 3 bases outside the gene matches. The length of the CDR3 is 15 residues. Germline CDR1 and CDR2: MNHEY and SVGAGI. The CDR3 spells CASSYGGQGNNEQFF. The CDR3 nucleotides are TGTGCCAGCAGTTACGGGGGACAGGGGAACAATGAGCAGTTCTTC.

In DNA, the CDR3 is TGTGCCAGCAGCCCCGGCTGGGGGGGGTCCACCGGGGAGCTGTTTTTT. It codes for CASSPGWGGSTGELFF. The chain is built from TRBV11-2 and TRBJ2-2; TRBD2 matches 7 bases. Germline V lookup: CDR1 SGHAT, CDR2 FQNNGV. The CDR3 sequence is 16 residues long. V was clipped by 5 bases and J by 4 bases; unmatched bases: 10.

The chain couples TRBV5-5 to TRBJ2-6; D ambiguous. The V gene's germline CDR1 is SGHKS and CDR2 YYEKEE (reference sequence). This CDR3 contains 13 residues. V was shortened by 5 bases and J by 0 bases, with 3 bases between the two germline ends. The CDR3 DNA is TGTGCCAGCAGGCGCTCTGGGGCCAACGTCCTGACTTTC. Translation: CASRRSGANVLTF. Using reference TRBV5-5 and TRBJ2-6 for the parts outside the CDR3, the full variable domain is DAGVTQSPTHLIKTRGQQVTLRCSPISGHKSVSWYQQVLGQGPQFIFQYYEKEERGRGNFPDRFSARQFPNYSSELNVNALLLGDSALYLCASRRSGANVLTFGAGSRLTVL.